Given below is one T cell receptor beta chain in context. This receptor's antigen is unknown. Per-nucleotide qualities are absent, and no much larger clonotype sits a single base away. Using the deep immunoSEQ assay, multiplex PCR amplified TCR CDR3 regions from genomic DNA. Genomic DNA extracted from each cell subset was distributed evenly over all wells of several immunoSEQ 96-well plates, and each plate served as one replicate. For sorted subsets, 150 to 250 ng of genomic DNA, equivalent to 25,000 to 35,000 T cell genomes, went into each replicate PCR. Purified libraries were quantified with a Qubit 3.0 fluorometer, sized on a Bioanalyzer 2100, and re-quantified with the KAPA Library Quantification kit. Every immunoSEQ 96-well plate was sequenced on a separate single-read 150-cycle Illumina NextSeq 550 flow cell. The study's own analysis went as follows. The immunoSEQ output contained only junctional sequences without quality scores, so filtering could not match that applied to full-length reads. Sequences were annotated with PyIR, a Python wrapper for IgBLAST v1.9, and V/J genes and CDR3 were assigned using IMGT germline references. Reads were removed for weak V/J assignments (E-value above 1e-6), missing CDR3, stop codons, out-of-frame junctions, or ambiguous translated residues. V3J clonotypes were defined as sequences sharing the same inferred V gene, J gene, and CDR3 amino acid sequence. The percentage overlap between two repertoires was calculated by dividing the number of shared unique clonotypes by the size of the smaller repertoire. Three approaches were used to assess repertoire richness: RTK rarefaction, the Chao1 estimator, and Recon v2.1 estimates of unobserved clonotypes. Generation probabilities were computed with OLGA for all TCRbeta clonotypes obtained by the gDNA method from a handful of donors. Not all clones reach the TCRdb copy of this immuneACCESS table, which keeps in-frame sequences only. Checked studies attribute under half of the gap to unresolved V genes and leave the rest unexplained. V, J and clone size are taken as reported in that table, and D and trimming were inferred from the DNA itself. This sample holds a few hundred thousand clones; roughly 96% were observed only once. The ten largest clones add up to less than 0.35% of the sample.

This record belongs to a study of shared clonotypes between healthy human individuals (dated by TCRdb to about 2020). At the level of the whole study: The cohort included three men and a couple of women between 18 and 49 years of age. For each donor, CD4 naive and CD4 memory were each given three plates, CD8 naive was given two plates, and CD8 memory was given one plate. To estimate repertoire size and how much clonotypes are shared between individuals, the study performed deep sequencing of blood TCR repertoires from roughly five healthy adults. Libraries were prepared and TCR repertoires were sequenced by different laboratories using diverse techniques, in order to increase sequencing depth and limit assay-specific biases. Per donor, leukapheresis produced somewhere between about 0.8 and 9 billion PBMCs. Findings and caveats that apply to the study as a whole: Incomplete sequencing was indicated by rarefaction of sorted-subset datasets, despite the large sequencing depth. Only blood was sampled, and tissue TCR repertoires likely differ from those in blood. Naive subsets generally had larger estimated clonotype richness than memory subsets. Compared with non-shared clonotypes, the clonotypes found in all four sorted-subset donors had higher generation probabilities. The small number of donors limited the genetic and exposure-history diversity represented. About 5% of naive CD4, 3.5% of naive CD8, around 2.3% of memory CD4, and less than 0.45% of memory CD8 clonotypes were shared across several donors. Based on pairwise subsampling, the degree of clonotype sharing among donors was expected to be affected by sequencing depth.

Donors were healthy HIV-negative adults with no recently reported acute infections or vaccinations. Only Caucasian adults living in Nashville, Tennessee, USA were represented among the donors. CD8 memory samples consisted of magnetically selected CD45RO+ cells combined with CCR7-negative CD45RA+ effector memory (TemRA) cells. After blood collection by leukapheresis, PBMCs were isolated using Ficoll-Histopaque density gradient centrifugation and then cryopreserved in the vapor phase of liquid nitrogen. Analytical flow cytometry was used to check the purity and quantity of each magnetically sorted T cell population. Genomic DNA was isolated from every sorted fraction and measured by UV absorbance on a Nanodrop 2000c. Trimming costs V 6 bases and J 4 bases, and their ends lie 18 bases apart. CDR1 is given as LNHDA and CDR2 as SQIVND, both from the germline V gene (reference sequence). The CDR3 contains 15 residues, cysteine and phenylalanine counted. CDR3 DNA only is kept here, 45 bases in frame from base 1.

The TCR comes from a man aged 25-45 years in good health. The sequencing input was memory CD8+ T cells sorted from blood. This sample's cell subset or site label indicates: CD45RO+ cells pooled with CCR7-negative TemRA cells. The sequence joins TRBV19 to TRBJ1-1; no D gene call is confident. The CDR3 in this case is CASSSGVGLGTEAFF. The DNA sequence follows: TGTGCCAGTAGCTCCGGGGTAGGATTAGGCACTGAAGCTTTCTTT.